A single sample gave rise to the 22 T cell receptor beta chains below, sequenced in a study of blood T cell repertoires in COVID-19. Here immunoSEQ multiplex PCR was the method, and the copy in TCRdb shows in-frame clones only, minus some. The sample yields roughly 150,000 clones, approximately 83% seen once. The sample consisted of PBMCs or T cells enriched from blood (not recorded which). The receptors were gathered from an older man who had been exposed to COVID-19.

The genes are TRBV19 and TRBJ1-4, with 7 nucleotides matching TRBD1. CDR1 is LNHDA, CDR2 SQIVND, per germline (reference sequence). CDR3 length: 13 amino acids. J lost 5 bases, V lost 5 bases, and 2 bases had no gene match. The CDR3 loop reads CASSSDRNEKLFF. CDR3 bases: TGTGCCAGTAGTTCGGACAGGAATGAAAAACTGTTTTTT.

This rearrangement joins TRBV6-2 or TRBV6-3 to TRBJ1-2, with D uncertain. The CDR3 sequence is 14 residues long. Germline V gene lookup returns CDR1 MNHEY and CDR2 SVGEGT. Trimming took off 0 bases at V and 4 bases at J, with 9 bases between the two ends. The CDR3 DNA follows: TGTGCCAGCAGTTACTCGTTCGGTCCCTATGGCTACACCTTC. Protein: CASSYSFGPYGYTF.

This clone came up a few times. The chain employs TRBV6-5 and TRBJ2-1, with 8 bases fitting TRBD1. In germline, CDR1 is MNHEY, CDR2 SVGAGI. With 5 bases clipped from V and 6 bases from J, the junction kept 6 bases outside the gene matches. The CDR3 is 14 residues long. The CDR3 reads CASSPGQGSNEQFF. In nucleotides, the CDR3 is TGTGCCAGCAGTCCCGGACAGGGTAGCAATGAGCAGTTCTTC.

The chain has TRBV19 and TRBJ1-2, with a tentative D call TRBD1 (6 bases). V lost 6 bases and J lost 4, with 15 bases in between. From germline, CDR1 is LNHDA and CDR2 SQIVND (reference sequence). There are 14 residues in the CDR3. CDR3 bases: TGTGCCAGTAGCCCCGGGACACTTACCTATGGCTACACCTTC. Translation gives CASSPGTLTYGYTF.

V is TRBV19 and J is TRBJ1-1; 7 positions match TRBD1. V lost 5 bases and J lost 2; bases outside the gene matches: 8. The CDR3 runs to 15 residues. Looked up from germline, CDR1 is LNHDA and CDR2 is SQIVND (reference sequence). This CDR3 reads CASSFNDRANTEAFF. CDR3 nucleotides: TGTGCCAGTAGTTTTAACGACAGGGCTAACACTGAAGCTTTCTTT.

The chain joins TRBV6-5 to TRBJ1-4, with D possibly being TRBD1 (6 bases). The CDR3 covers 15 residues. Trimming stripped 0 bases from V and 6 bases from J, with 11 bases between. CDR1 and CDR2 from the germline V gene are MNHEY and SVGAGI. The CDR3 loop reads CASSYSTGMYEKLFF. DNA of the CDR3: TGTGCCAGCAGTTACTCGACAGGAATGTATGAAAAACTGTTTTTT.

V and J are TRBV6-2 or TRBV6-3 and TRBJ1-2; no clear D gene. Trimming left V 5 bases short and J 3 bases short, with 10 bases between. The CDR3 consists of 13 residues. From germline, CDR1 is MNHEY and CDR2 SVGEGT. CDR3 in amino acids: CASSQRGYYGYTF. For the CDR3, the DNA is TGTGCCAGCAGTCAGAGAGGATACTATGGCTACACCTTC.

V is TRBV14 and J is TRBJ2-7; possible D gene TRBD2, 5 bases. Looked up from germline, CDR1 is SGHDN and CDR2 is FVKESK. Trimming left V 1 base short and J 3 bases short, with 7 bases between. The CDR3 has 13 amino acids. CDR3 DNA sequence: TGTGCCAGCAGCCAAGCGGGGTACTACGAGCAGTACTTC. Encoded protein: CASSQAGYYEQYF.

The chain uses TRBV5-4 and TRBJ2-5; 10 bases fit TRBD1. The trim removed 0 bases at V and 9 bases at J, leaving 5 bases unmatched. Germline V gene data show CDR1 as SGHNT and CDR2 as YYREEE (reference sequence). The CDR3 has 14 residues. The CDR3 reads CASSLEGTGEPQYF. DNA for the CDR3: TGTGCCAGCAGCTTGGAGGGGACAGGGGAGCCCCAGTACTTC.

The CDR3 reads CASSPGQGPRGEQYF. The CDR3 DNA reads as TGTGCCAGCAGCCCAGGACAAGGACCTAGGGGGGAGCAGTACTTC. This chain links TRBV28 with TRBJ2-7; D is possibly TRBD1 (6 bases). CDR3 length equals 15 residues. The V gene lost 6 bases and the J gene lost 7 bases, with 22 bases spanning the gap. The germline V gene has CDR1 MDHEN and CDR2 SYDVKM.

The chain joins TRBV10-2 to TRBJ1-1; 7 bases are shared with TRBD1. CDR3 length: 14 amino acids. Germline V gene lookup returns CDR1 WSHSY and CDR2 SAAADI. J gave up 7 bases and V 6 bases, and 11 bases lay outside the gene matches. CDR3 sequence reads: CASRENTGTDEAFF. The CDR3 region has the DNA TGCGCCAGCAGAGAAAACACTGGGACAGATGAAGCTTTCTTT.

This chain uses TRBV7-6 with TRBJ2-1; 11 bases match TRBD2. CDR1 and CDR2 from the germline V gene are SGHVS and FNYEAQ. Trimming removed 5 bases from V and 9 bases from J; junction bases left unmatched: 9. There are 15 residues in the CDR3. The CDR3 nucleotides are TGTGCCAGCAGCCCGACTAGCGGGGCAAGCGGTGAGCAGTTCTTC. Residues: CASSPTSGASGEQFF.

The chain links TRBV7-9 to TRBJ2-3, with 9 bases identical to TRBD1. V gave up 5 bases and J gave up 5 bases; unmatched junction bases: 8. This CDR3 has 15 residues. Germline CDR1 is SEHNR and CDR2 is FQNEAQ (reference sequence). CDR3: CASSPGTGPEDTQYF. The CDR3 nucleotides read TGTGCCAGCAGCCCCGGGACAGGGCCAGAAGATACGCAGTATTTT.

The rearrangement links TRBV4-2 to TRBJ1-1; 7 positions match TRBD1. The CDR3 totals 13 residues. Germline V gene data show CDR1 as LGHNA and CDR2 as YNFKEQ. After removal of 3 bases from V and 11 bases from J, the junction contained 9 bases not matched to a gene. The CDR3 is CASSQTTGSRAFF. The CDR3 coding sequence is TGTGCCAGCAGCCAGACGACAGGGAGTCGGGCTTTCTTT.

This chain links TRBV6-2 or TRBV6-3 with TRBJ1-2; the match to TRBD1 covers 7 bases. Germline V gene lookup returns CDR1 MNHEY and CDR2 SVGEGT. The CDR3 covers 14 residues. After removal of 6 bases from V and 2 bases from J, the junction contained 6 bases not matched to a gene. The CDR3 here is CASSGDRPNYGYTF. DNA for the CDR3: TGTGCCAGCAGCGGGGACAGACCGAACTATGGCTACACCTTC.

The V call is TRBV27, the J call TRBJ1-6; 9 positions match TRBD1. The CDR3 sequence is 15 residues long. Trimming at V came to 3 bases and at J to 8 bases, leaving 5 bases not matched to a gene. CDR1 and CDR2 (germline): MNHEY, SMNVEV (reference sequence). This CDR3 reads CASSFQDRGHSPLHF. CDR3 nucleotide sequence: TGTGCCAGCAGTTTCCAGGACAGGGGCCATTCACCCCTCCACTTT.

The V gene is TRBV10-3, the J gene TRBJ2-7, with D unresolved. V was pared by 0 bases and J by 0 bases, with 9 bases between. The CDR3 runs to 15 residues. Germline CDR1 reads ENHRY; CDR2 reads SYGVKD. The CDR3 DNA reads as TGTGCCATCAGTGAGTCGGCAGGAAACTCCTACGAGCAGTACTTC. Protein sequence: CAISESAGNSYEQYF.

J is TRBJ2-1 and V is TRBV27; tentative D call: TRBD2 (6 bases). Trimming stripped 5 bases from V and 4 bases from J, with 21 bases between. The CDR3 spans 17 residues. CDR1 MNHEY and CDR2 SMNVEV come from the germline V gene (reference sequence). The CDR3, as DNA: TGTGCCAGCAGTATCTCATATAGCGGAACCCAGTACAATGAGCAGTTCTTC. Protein: CASSISYSGTQYNEQFF.

The chain couples TRBV6-5 to TRBJ1-6; TRBD1 matches 7 bases. The germline CDR1 and CDR2 sequences are MNHEY and SVGAGI. The V segment lost 4 bases and the J segment 6 bases; nucleotides outside the gene matches: 6. The CDR3 consists of 15 residues. CDR3 sequence: CASSLLDRSNSPLHF. The CDR3 bases are TGTGCCAGCAGTTTGCTGGACAGGAGTAATTCACCCCTCCACTTT.

The chain is built from TRBV19 and TRBJ2-1, with 8 bases that match TRBD2. The CDR3 is 20 residues long. Germline CDR1 and CDR2: LNHDA and SQIVND (reference sequence). The junction had 22 bases not matched to a gene; V was cut back by 5 bases and J by 4 bases. The CDR3 coding sequence is TGTGCCAGTAGTCCGACCAGGGGCCGGGGAACCACTAGCGGATACAATGAGCAGTTCTTC. Amino acid sequence: CASSPTRGRGTTSGYNEQFF. The entire variable domain, with the rest obtained from reference TRBV19 and TRBJ2-1, is as follows: DGGITQSPKYLFRKEGQNVTLSCEQNLNHDAMYWYRQDPGQGLRLIYYSQIVNDFQKGDIAEGYSVSREKKESFPLTVTSAQKNPTAFYLCASSPTRGRGTTSGYNEQFFGPGTRLTVL.

The V and J genes are TRBV5-1 and TRBJ2-5, with TRBD2 identical over 8 bases. There are 15 residues in the CDR3. Trimming at V came to 1 base and at J to 2 bases, leaving 4 bases not matched to a gene. Germline CDR1 is SGHRS and CDR2 is YFSETQ. This chain's CDR3 is CASSLPAGDQETQYF. The CDR3 nucleotides are TGCGCCAGCAGCTTGCCAGCGGGGGATCAAGAGACCCAGTACTTC.

Only a few counts were recorded for this clone. In DNA, the CDR3 is TGTGCCAGCAGTGAGTTGGACAGGGCAATCTCCGGAAACACCATATATTTT. Translated, it gives CASSELDRAISGNTIYF. The chain combines TRBV25-1 with TRBJ1-3; 8 bases line up with TRBD1. J lost 4 bases, V lost 3 bases, and 11 bases had no gene match. The CDR3 has 17 amino acids. Germline V gene lookup returns CDR1 MGHDK and CDR2 SYGVNS.